Listed below are T cell receptor beta chains from one sample, sequenced in a study of blood T cell repertoires in COVID-19. The table came from immunoSEQ multiplex PCR; TCRdb's copy has only in-frame clones and leaves some out. The sample lists 200,000 to 300,000 clones, more than 75% occurring once. The sample consisted of peripheral blood. These receptors were collected from a woman aged 55-69 years with COVID-19, enrolled during active disease. CDR3s include the opening cysteine and the closing phenylalanine or tryptophan. Fields, in order: J gene, V gene, clone size, D gene, CDR3 DNA, CDR3 protein. A D gene is named only where the DNA matches it firmly. The size entry is marked missing in some rows and otherwise reads once, few, many or a size class.

TRBJ2-7,TRBV24-1,.,TRBD1,TGTGCCACCAGTGACCCCGGGACAGGGAACCCCTACGAGCAGTACTTC,CATSDPGTGNPYEQYF
TRBJ2-3,TRBV25-1,.,.,TGTGCCAGCAGTGCTTGGGTCCGGGACATAAGCCCCGCAGATACGCAGTATTTT,CASSAWVRDISPADTQYF
TRBJ2-2,TRBV3-1/TRBV3-2,.,.,TGTGCCAGCAGCCCCTCGCGGGGTGCCGGGGAGCTGTTTTTT,CASSPSRGAGELFF
TRBJ2-7,TRBV5-1,.,.,TGCGCCAGCAGCACTTCAAACTCCTACGAGCAGTACTTC,CASSTSNSYEQYF
TRBJ2-2,TRBV7-8,.,TRBD2,TGTGCCAGCAGCCCCCGGCCCGGGACTAGCCCGGGGACCGGGGAGCTGTTTTTT,CASSPRPGTSPGTGELFF
TRBJ1-1,TRBV5-6,.,.,TGTGCCAGCAGCTTGGCCGCGGGAGAAAAGAACACTGAAGCTTTCTTT,CASSLAAGEKNTEAFF
TRBJ2-7,TRBV5-1,many,.,TGCGCCAGCAGTTACACCTATTCGGCAGGGGACTACGAGCAGTACTTC,CASSYTYSAGDYEQYF
TRBJ1-5,TRBV19,once,.,TGTGCCAGTAGTACTACAGGGCCCCCGACGGGGAGCAATCAGCCCCAGCATTTT,CASSTTGPPTGSNQPQHF
TRBJ1-2,TRBV9,.,TRBD1,TGTGCCAGCAGCGGCTACAGGGGATCCTATGGCTACACCTTC,CASSGYRGSYGYTF
TRBJ1-4,TRBV7-3,.,.,TGTGCCAGCAGCTTGGTGAGGGTGGCAACTAATGAAAAACTGTTTTTT,CASSLVRVATNEKLFF
TRBJ2-7,TRBV5-1,.,.,TGCGCCAGCAGCTCTTTACCGGCAGGGGACGCCGAGCAGTACTTC,CASSSLPAGDAEQYF
TRBJ2-1,TRBV7-2,.,TRBD2,TGTGCCAGCAGCCTTGGGACTAGCCGGCGTGAGCAGTTCTTC,CASSLGTSRREQFF
TRBJ2-2,TRBV6-5,.,.,TGTGCCAGCACGCAGGTCACCGGGGAGCTGTTTTTT,CASTQVTGELFF
TRBJ2-1,TRBV28,.,.,TGTGCCAGCAGTGGAGGGCCCCTTAGCTCCTACAATGAGCAGTTCTTC,CASSGGPLSSYNEQFF
TRBJ2-7,TRBV18,.,TRBD1,TGTGCCAGCTCCGCGGGACAGGGAGCTTACGAGCAGTACTTC,CASSAGQGAYEQYF
TRBJ1-1,TRBV30,.,.,TGTGCCTGGATCGGTAGGGGAAGAACTGAAGCTTTCTTT,CAWIGRGRTEAFF
TRBJ1-1,TRBV7-9,.,.,TGTGCCAGCAGCATACAGGGCAGGAGTAGCACTGAAGCTTTCTTT,CASSIQGRSSTEAFF
TRBJ2-7,TRBV28,.,.,TGTGCCAGCAGTTTACCCGGGAGCGGTATGTACGAGCAGTACTTC,CASSLPGSGMYEQYF
TRBJ2-5,TRBV5-5,.,TRBD1,TGTGCCAGCAGCTACTTGGACAGGGGGCTGGAGACCCAGTACTTC,CASSYLDRGLETQYF
TRBJ1-5,TRBV18,.,.,TGTGCCAGCTCACCGGGTTTGCCAGGGCAGCAGCCCCAGCATTTT,CASSPGLPGQQPQHF
TRBJ2-7,TRBV19,.,.,TGTGCCAGTAGTATGAGTAAAGAGGCCTACGAGCAGTACTTC,CASSMSKEAYEQYF
TRBJ2-4,TRBV7-2,.,TRBD1,TGTGCCAGCAGCTTAAGCGGCAGGGGGAACATTCAGTACTTC,CASSLSGRGNIQYF
TRBJ2-1,TRBV5-1,.,TRBD2,TGCGCCAGCAGCTTGGGCCCTGGGCGCGGGGGACGGGATGAGCAGTTCTTC,CASSLGPGRGGRDEQFF
TRBJ2-1,TRBV11-3,.,TRBD1,TGTGCCAGCAGCCCTCGACAGGGGGTGACGAACAATGAGCAGTTCTTC,CASSPRQGVTNNEQFF
TRBJ2-3,TRBV18,.,.,TGTGCCAGCTCACGGGGGGGCACAGATACGCAGTATTTT,CASSRGGTDTQYF
TRBJ1-2,TRBV28,.,.,TGTGCCAGCAGTCCCGGGACACCTGGCTACACCTTC,CASSPGTPGYTF
TRBJ1-1,TRBV10-3,.,TRBD1,TGTGCCATCAGTGAGCCCAGACAGGGTAGGACTGAAGCTTTCTTT,CAISEPRQGRTEAFF
TRBJ1-6,TRBV9,.,.,TGTGCCAGCAGCGAGAGAGGGTCGGGGAGGAATTCACCCCTCCACTTT,CASSERGSGRNSPLHF
TRBJ2-1,TRBV20-1,.,.,TGCAGTGCTAGTTTCCGGGAGCAGTTCTTC,CSASFREQFF
TRBJ1-2,TRBV7-9,.,.,TGTGCCAGCAGCTTAGGGCGGCGACGGGAGGCTTATGGCTACACCTTC,CASSLGRRREAYGYTF
TRBJ2-2,TRBV9,.,.,TGTGCCAGCAGCGTATATGGGGCGGATACCGGGGAGCTGTTTTTT,CASSVYGADTGELFF
TRBJ2-1,TRBV6-2/TRBV6-3,many,.,TGTGCCAGCAGTTACTCTACTAGCAATGAGCAGTTCTTC,CASSYSTSNEQFF
TRBJ2-7,TRBV18,once,.,TGTGCCAGCTCACCCCAGGGGTTTAGCTCCTACGAGCAGTACTTC,CASSPQGFSSYEQYF